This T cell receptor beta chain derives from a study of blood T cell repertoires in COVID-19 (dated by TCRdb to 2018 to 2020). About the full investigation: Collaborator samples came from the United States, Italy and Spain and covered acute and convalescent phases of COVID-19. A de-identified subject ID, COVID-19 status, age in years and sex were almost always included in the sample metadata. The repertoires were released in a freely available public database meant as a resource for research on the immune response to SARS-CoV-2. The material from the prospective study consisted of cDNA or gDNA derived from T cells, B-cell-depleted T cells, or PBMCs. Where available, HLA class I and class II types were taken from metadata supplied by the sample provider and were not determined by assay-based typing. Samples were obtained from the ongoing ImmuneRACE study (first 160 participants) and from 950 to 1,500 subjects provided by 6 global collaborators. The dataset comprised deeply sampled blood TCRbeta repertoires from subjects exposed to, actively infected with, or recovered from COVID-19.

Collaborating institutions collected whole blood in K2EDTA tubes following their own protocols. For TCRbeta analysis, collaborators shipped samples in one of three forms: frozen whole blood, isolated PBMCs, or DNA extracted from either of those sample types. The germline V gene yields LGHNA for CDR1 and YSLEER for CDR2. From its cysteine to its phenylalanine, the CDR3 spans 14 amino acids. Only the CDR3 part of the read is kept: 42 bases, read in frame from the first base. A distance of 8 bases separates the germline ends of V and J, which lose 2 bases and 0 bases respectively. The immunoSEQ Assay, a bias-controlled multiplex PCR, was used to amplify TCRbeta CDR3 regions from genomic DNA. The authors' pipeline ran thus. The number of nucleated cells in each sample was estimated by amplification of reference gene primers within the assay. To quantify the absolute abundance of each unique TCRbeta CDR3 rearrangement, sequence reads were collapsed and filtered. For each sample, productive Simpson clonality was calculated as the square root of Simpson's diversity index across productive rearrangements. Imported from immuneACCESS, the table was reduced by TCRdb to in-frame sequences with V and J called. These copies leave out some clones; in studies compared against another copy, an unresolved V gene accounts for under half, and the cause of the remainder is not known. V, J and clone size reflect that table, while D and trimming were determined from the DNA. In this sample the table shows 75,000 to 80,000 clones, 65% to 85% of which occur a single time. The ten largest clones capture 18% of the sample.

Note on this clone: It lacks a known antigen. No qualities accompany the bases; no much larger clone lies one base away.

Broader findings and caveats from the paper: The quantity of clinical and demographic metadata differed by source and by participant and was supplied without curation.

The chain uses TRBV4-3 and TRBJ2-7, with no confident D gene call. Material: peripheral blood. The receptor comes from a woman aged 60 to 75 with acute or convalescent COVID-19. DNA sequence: TGCGCCAGCAGCCAATCCCGGGTCTCCTACGAGCAGTACTTC. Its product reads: CASSQSRVSYEQYF.